This TCR beta chain emerged from a study of blood T cells in healthy people across ages. Findings of the study overall: When set beside aged donors, long-lived donors presented more naive CD4+ cells and higher diversity. TCR beta diversity per million T cells fell roughly linearly with age.

A second PCR of 7 to 11 cycles used a sample-barcoded 5' primer and a J-beta primer mix. TCRdb re-called the 5' RACE reads with MiXCR, one entry per CDR3 protein. The sample includes 380,000 or so distinct CDR3 sequences, about 55% seen only once; the top ten take over 40%. A word on this clonotype: Its antigen is as yet unknown.

No fewer than 6.5 million PBMCs went into each sample. Trimming cost V 5 bases and J 1 base, with 15 bases left between them. CDR1 and CDR2 (germline): SGHRS, YFSETQ. The CDR3 length is 15 residues. The receptor comes from a man between 60 and 75 years old in good health. Sequences were obtained from blood. The rearrangement uses TRBV5-1 and TRBJ2-5; the D call may be TRBD1 or TRBD2 (5 bases each). The CDR3 DNA is TGCGCCAGCAGTCGCGTCTGGGACGGCCAAGAGACCCAGTACTTC. Translated: CASSRVWDGQETQYF.